These T cell receptor beta chains were read from a single sample in a study of radiotherapy plus CTLA-4 blockade in lung cancer. TCRdb keeps only in-frame clones here, not all; method: immunoSEQ multiplex PCR. The sample has over 85,000 clones, approximately 80% seen once; the top ten hold 25%. Specimen: peripheral blood, collected from a patient treated with radiotherapy plus ipilimumab. These receptors all stem from a human donor with non-small cell lung cancer that progressed on radiotherapy plus ipilimumab. CDR3s include the opening cysteine and the closing phenylalanine or tryptophan. Fields, in order: V gene, J gene, CDR3 length, CDR3 protein.

V gene: TRBV19; J gene: TRBJ1-2; CDR3 length: 14; CDR3 protein: CASSPGGQFYGYTF
V gene: TRBV6-1; J gene: TRBJ1-5; CDR3 length: 13; CDR3 protein: CASRGDSNQPQHF
V gene: TRBV11-1; J gene: TRBJ2-1; CDR3 length: 15; CDR3 protein: CASSYPGQGLARQFF
V gene: TRBV15; J gene: TRBJ2-2; CDR3 length: 16; CDR3 protein: CATSRPDRVGTGELFF
V gene: TRBV5-1; J gene: TRBJ2-7; CDR3 length: 16; CDR3 protein: CASSQATGGRSYEQYF
V gene: TRBV5-6; J gene: TRBJ2-2; CDR3 length: 16; CDR3 protein: CASSLFKLDKTGELFF
V gene: TRBV27; J gene: TRBJ1-2; CDR3 length: 13; CDR3 protein: CASSFREPGSYTF
V gene: TRBV7-3; J gene: TRBJ2-7; CDR3 length: 15; CDR3 protein: CASSLGPAGPYEQYF
V gene: TRBV6-6; J gene: TRBJ2-2; CDR3 length: 13; CDR3 protein: CASSQLSTGELFF
V gene: TRBV19; J gene: TRBJ2-5; CDR3 length: 16; CDR3 protein: CASSIDRTARQETQYF
V gene: TRBV30; J gene: TRBJ2-3; CDR3 length: 15; CDR3 protein: CAWSWGSTSTDTQYF
V gene: TRBV13; J gene: TRBJ1-4; CDR3 length: 13; CDR3 protein: CASSSPGGEKLFF
V gene: TRBV4-1; J gene: TRBJ2-7; CDR3 length: 14; CDR3 protein: CASSQDGTGDEQYF
V gene: TRBV10-2; J gene: TRBJ1-1; CDR3 length: 14; CDR3 protein: CASSIRGRDTEAFF
V gene: TRBV19; J gene: TRBJ1-1; CDR3 length: 12; CDR3 protein: CASHESYTEAFF
V gene: TRBV5-1; J gene: TRBJ2-6; CDR3 length: 17; CDR3 protein: CASNPTGLSSGANVLTF
V gene: TRBV30; J gene: TRBJ2-6; CDR3 length: 18; CDR3 protein: CAWSPSRTSLSGANVLTF
V gene: TRBV5-1; J gene: TRBJ2-3; CDR3 length: 17; CDR3 protein: CASSPTRTSENTDTQYF
V gene: TRBV19; J gene: TRBJ1-5; CDR3 length: 11; CDR3 protein: CASSGPQPQHF
V gene: TRBV27; J gene: TRBJ2-3; CDR3 length: 13; CDR3 protein: CASSWGLTDTQYF
V gene: TRBV7-6; J gene: TRBJ2-5; CDR3 length: 12; CDR3 protein: CASSRGPETQYF
V gene: TRBV25-1; J gene: TRBJ2-2; CDR3 length: 13; CDR3 protein: CASSGLYTGEPFF
V gene: TRBV27; J gene: TRBJ2-4; CDR3 length: 10; CDR3 protein: CASLKNIQYF
V gene: TRBV19; J gene: TRBJ1-1; CDR3 length: 15; CDR3 protein: CASSITDRVNTEAFF
V gene: TRBV5-6; J gene: TRBJ2-7; CDR3 length: 15; CDR3 protein: CASSYSGTASYEQYF
V gene: TRBV28; J gene: TRBJ1-3; CDR3 length: 14; CDR3 protein: CASSFGHSGNTIYF
V gene: TRBV4-1; J gene: TRBJ2-4; CDR3 length: 15; CDR3 protein: CASSQDLIAKNIQYF
V gene: TRBV7-3; J gene: TRBJ2-3; CDR3 length: 15; CDR3 protein: CASSLAGSSTDTQYF
V gene: TRBV10-3; J gene: TRBJ2-2; CDR3 length: 17; CDR3 protein: CAISESGRQGNTGELFF
V gene: TRBV13; J gene: TRBJ2-1; CDR3 length: 20; CDR3 protein: CASSLGDGRTSGSSYNEQFF
V gene: TRBV5-1; J gene: TRBJ2-1; CDR3 length: 13; CDR3 protein: CASSLAQGNEQFF
V gene: TRBV5-1; J gene: TRBJ2-5; CDR3 length: 12; CDR3 protein: CASMKSEGTQYF
V gene: TRBV10-3; J gene: TRBJ2-7; CDR3 length: 14; CDR3 protein: CASTGTQNSYEQYF
V gene: TRBV9; J gene: TRBJ2-5; CDR3 length: 20; CDR3 protein: CASSVDPTGGRAFRQETQYF
V gene: TRBV19; J gene: TRBJ2-3; CDR3 length: 12; CDR3 protein: CASSRGQDTQYF